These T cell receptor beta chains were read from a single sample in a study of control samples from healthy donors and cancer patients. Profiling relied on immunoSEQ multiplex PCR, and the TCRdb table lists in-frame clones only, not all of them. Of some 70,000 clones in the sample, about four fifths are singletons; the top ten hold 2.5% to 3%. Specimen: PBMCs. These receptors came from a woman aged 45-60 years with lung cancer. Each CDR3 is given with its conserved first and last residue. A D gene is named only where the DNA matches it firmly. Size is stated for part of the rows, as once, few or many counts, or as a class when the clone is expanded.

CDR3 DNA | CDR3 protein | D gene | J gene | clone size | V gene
TGTGCCAGCAGCTTAGATTGGACGTCTCGCGAAGCTTTCTTT | CASSLDWTSREAFF | NA | TRBJ1-1 | NA | TRBV11-2
TGTGCCAGCACCCTGTCAGGGGGTAGTTACGAGCAGTACTTC | CASTLSGGSYEQYF | TRBD1 | TRBJ2-7 | NA | TRBV6-5
TGTGCAAGTCGCTTAGGAGGGACTCTTTCCCAAGAGACCCAGTACTTC | CASRLGGTLSQETQYF | NA | TRBJ2-5 | NA | TRBV12-2
TGTGCCAGCAAGACCCGACAGGGGGACACTGAAGCTTTCTTT | CASKTRQGDTEAFF | TRBD1 | TRBJ1-1 | NA | TRBV6-5
TGTGCCAGCAGTGATTCCAGGGGGCTGGACACCGGGGAGCTGTTTTTT | CASSDSRGLDTGELFF | TRBD1 | TRBJ2-2 | NA | TRBV2
TGTGCCAGCAGTGCACCGGGACAGAAACCCTACGAGCAGTACTTC | CASSAPGQKPYEQYF | TRBD1 | TRBJ2-7 | NA | TRBV27
TGTGCCAGCAGTGAATGGGGGGGCGCGGCTGAAGCTTTCTTT | CASSEWGGAAEAFF | NA | TRBJ1-1 | few | TRBV25-1
TGTGCCAGCACCCGGCTCGGCCTAGAAAAACTGTTTTTT | CASTRLGLEKLFF | NA | TRBJ1-4 | NA | TRBV7-2
TGTGCCAGCAGCCAAGTTGTCAGCACTGAAGCTTTCTTT | CASSQVVSTEAFF | NA | TRBJ1-1 | NA | TRBV4-2
TGTGCCAGCAGTGATGTTGGACAGGGGAACACTGAAGCTTTCTTT | CASSDVGQGNTEAFF | TRBD1 | TRBJ1-1 | once | TRBV6-1
TGTGCCAGCAGTGTAGTACCGGGACAGGGAAATTCACCCCTCCACTTT | CASSVVPGQGNSPLHF | TRBD1 | TRBJ1-6 | NA | TRBV6-1
TGTGCCAGCAGATCGACAGGGGGTAGCTATGGCTACACCTTC | CASRSTGGSYGYTF | TRBD1 | TRBJ1-2 | few | TRBV28
TGTGCCTGGAGTGTGTCCCAGTTGTCCTACGAGCAGTACTTC | CAWSVSQLSYEQYF | NA | TRBJ2-7 | NA | TRBV30
TGTGCCAGCAGTCGACAGGTAACAGATACGCAGTATTTT | CASSRQVTDTQYF | NA | TRBJ2-3 | NA | TRBV6-2/TRBV6-3
TGTGCCAGCAGTTCCCTCACGGGACAGGGGTTTTTTGGCGCTTTCTTT | CASSSLTGQGFFGAFF | TRBD1 | TRBJ1-1 | NA | TRBV6-2/TRBV6-3
TGTGCCAGCAGTTTATTCCCTAATGAAAAACTGTTTTTT | CASSLFPNEKLFF | NA | TRBJ1-4 | NA | TRBV12-3/TRBV12-4
TGTGCCAGCAGCTTTCTAGGGGCGAACACCGGGGAGCTGTTTTTT | CASSFLGANTGELFF | NA | TRBJ2-2 | NA | TRBV7-3